The TCR beta chain described here comes from a study of blood T cell repertoires in COVID-19. The overall study: Spain, Italy and the United States supplied samples that represented acute and convalescent COVID-19. Sources were T cells, B-cell-depleted T cells, or PBMCs; the material itself was cDNA or gDNA.

In the study's own analysis: Amplified reference gene primers provided the basis for estimating nucleated cell counts. Assay: immunoSEQ multiplex PCR; the TCRdb copy retains only in-frame clones and omits some. That table supplies the V and J calls and clone size; D and trimming were determined from the DNA. The sample consists of 60,000 to 85,000 clones, around 90% of them appearing once. V gave up 5 bases and J gave up 4 bases, with 11 bases separating them. This CDR3 is built from 13 residues. Germline loops: CDR1 LNHDA, CDR2 SQIVND (reference sequence). The specimen was peripheral blood. This rearrangement joins TRBV19 to TRBJ2-5, with a tentative D call TRBD1 (5 bases). The origin of this receptor is an elderly woman with active or convalescent COVID-19. The CDR3 reads CASSQGSSETQYF. CDR3 sequence (DNA): TGTGCCAGTAGTCAGGGTTCCTCAGAGACCCAGTACTTC. Full variable domain (outside the CDR3, taken from reference TRBV19 and TRBJ2-5): DGGITQSPKYLFRKEGQNVTLSCEQNLNHDAMYWYRQDPGQGLRLIYYSQIVNDFQKGDIAEGYSVSREKKESFPLTVTSAQKNPTAFYLCASSQGSSETQYFGPGTRLLVL.